This is a list of T cell receptor beta chains from one sample in a study of Ad26.COV2.S vaccination and SARS-CoV-2 variants. The repertoire was sequenced with immunoSEQ multiplex PCR; TCRdb's copy has only in-frame clones and lacks some. This sample has around 370,000 clones, with around 83% found just once. Source: peripheral blood, taken in a trial of Ad26.COV2.S vaccine versus placebo. All receptors derive from a person between 18 and 59 years old who received the Ad26.COV2.S COVID-19 vaccine or a placebo. Each CDR3 is given with its conserved first and last residue. The D gene is left open where the match is weak. Where a row states a size, it is once, few, many or the class of an expanded clone; other rows omit it.

DNA,CDR3,V,size,J,D
TGTGCCACCAGCAAGGATAAGACCTACAATGAGCAGTTCTTC,CATSKDKTYNEQFF,TRBV15,few,TRBJ2-1,-
TGTGCCAGCAAGGGACAGGATGAATACAATGAGCAGTTCTTC,CASKGQDEYNEQFF,TRBV2,once,TRBJ2-1,TRBD1
TGTGCCAGCAGTTTATTGGGGACCACCAGGACCCAGTACTTC,CASSLLGTTRTQYF,TRBV28,-,TRBJ2-5,-
TGCGCCAGCAGTGAGGCAGGGCAGGTTCAGCCCCAGCATTTT,CASSEAGQVQPQHF,TRBV10-1,-,TRBJ1-5,-
TGTGCCATCAGTGAGTCCGGGTTGGCCGATGAAAAACTGTTTTTT,CAISESGLADEKLFF,TRBV10-3,-,TRBJ1-4,-
TGTGCCTGGGATTTCGGGGTCAGGGGCAATGAGCAGTTCTTC,CAWDFGVRGNEQFF,TRBV30,once,TRBJ2-1,-
TGTGCCAGCAGCTCGACTTTAAGTCTAAGCACAGATACGCAGTATTTT,CASSSTLSLSTDTQYF,TRBV11-2,-,TRBJ2-3,-
TGTGCCAGTAGCCGGATCGGACAGAACTATCAGCCCCAGCATTTT,CASSRIGQNYQPQHF,TRBV19,once,TRBJ1-5,-
TGTGCCAGCAGCTTAAGGGTTGAGGACACTGAAGCTTTCTTT,CASSLRVEDTEAFF,TRBV7-6,-,TRBJ1-1,-
TGTGCCAGCAGGACTGGACCGATCACCGGGGAGCTGTTTTTT,CASRTGPITGELFF,TRBV5-4,-,TRBJ2-2,-
TGTGCCAGCAGCTTGGTACAGGGGATGAACACTGAAGCTTTCTTT,CASSLVQGMNTEAFF,TRBV5-4,-,TRBJ1-1,TRBD1
TGTGCCAGCAGCTCCATGATGGGGGCAAACTATGGCTACACCTTC,CASSSMMGANYGYTF,TRBV11-2,-,TRBJ1-2,-
TGTGCCAGCAGCTCCGGGGCGGGAACCGATTATAATTCACCCCTCCACTTT,CASSSGAGTDYNSPLHF,TRBV5-6,few,TRBJ1-6,-
TGTGCCATCAGTACAGGGACTCAAGAGACCCAGTACTTC,CAISTGTQETQYF,TRBV10-3,-,TRBJ2-5,-
TGCGCCAGCAGCCAACGGATTAGCGGGGGATACAATGAGCAGTTCTTC,CASSQRISGGYNEQFF,TRBV4-3,-,TRBJ2-1,TRBD2
TGTGCCAGCAGTGAGAGAGGGACAGTAGGGCGAAAAGGCACTGAAGCTTTCTTT,CASSERGTVGRKGTEAFF,TRBV6-1,-,TRBJ1-1,TRBD1
TGCGCCAGCCAAATAGCGGGAGGGCCCACAGATACGCAGTATTTT,CASQIAGGPTDTQYF,TRBV5-1,-,TRBJ2-3,TRBD2
TGTGCCAGTACTCAGACACACCCTAACTATGGCTACACCTTC,CASTQTHPNYGYTF,TRBV19,-,TRBJ1-2,-
TGTGCCAGCAGCTTGGTGGAGGGGGCGAATTCACCCCTCCACTTT,CASSLVEGANSPLHF,TRBV7-6,-,TRBJ1-6,TRBD1
TGTGCCAGCAGCTTGCTGTCCGGGACTAGCGGGGCCGAGCAGTACTTC,CASSLLSGTSGAEQYF,TRBV5-6,-,TRBJ2-7,TRBD2
TGTGCCACCAGCGGACGCAGGGGAGGGAATCAGCCCCAGCATTTT,CATSGRRGGNQPQHF,TRBV15,few,TRBJ1-5,-
TGTGCCTGGATTCCGGACAGGGGATTTTACGAGCAGTACTTC,CAWIPDRGFYEQYF,TRBV30,-,TRBJ2-7,TRBD1
TGTGCCAGCAGTCCCTTCGGACAGGGGGCCTCCTACGAGCAGTACTTC,CASSPFGQGASYEQYF,TRBV3-1/TRBV3-2,-,TRBJ2-7,TRBD1
TGCAGCGTAGAGCGGGAGTCCGAGTATTTT,CSVERESEYF,TRBV29-1,-,TRBJ2-3,TRBD2
TGTGCCATCAGCCTCGCCGGGACTAGCGACTCCTACGAGCAGTACTTC,CAISLAGTSDSYEQYF,TRBV10-3,-,TRBJ2-7,TRBD2
TGTGCCAGCAGCTCACGGACAGGGAAAGATACGCAGTATTTT,CASSSRTGKDTQYF,TRBV11-2,-,TRBJ2-3,TRBD1
TGTGCCAGCAGTTTGACAGGGTACACTGAAGCTTTCTTT,CASSLTGYTEAFF,TRBV6-5,-,TRBJ1-1,TRBD1
TGTGCCAGCAGCTTAGTTGAGACCTACGAGCAGTACTTC,CASSLVETYEQYF,TRBV11-2,-,TRBJ2-7,-
TGCGCCAGCAGCCACGCGGGGGCAGATACGCAGTATTTT,CASSHAGADTQYF,TRBV4-1,-,TRBJ2-3,TRBD2
TGTGCCAGCAGCCAAGAAGGTCTAGCGGGGGGGCCCCCCACAGATACGCAGTATTTT,CASSQEGLAGGPPTDTQYF,TRBV3-1/TRBV3-2,-,TRBJ2-3,TRBD2
TGTGCCAGCAGCTTTCACGGAGAGACCCAGTACTTC,CASSFHGETQYF,TRBV7-2,-,TRBJ2-5,-
TGTGCCAGCTTTGGCGTCTACGAGCAGTACTTC,CASFGVYEQYF,TRBV2,once,TRBJ2-7,-